The T cell receptor (beta chain) under discussion was sequenced for a study of cytomegalovirus exposure and HLA in healthy donors. PCR used 60 Vbeta primers and 13 Jbeta primers. Sequencing used immunoSEQ multiplex PCR; TCRdb keeps in-frame clones, though not all of them. The sample contains around 170,000 clones, around 73% of which appear only once. V was clipped by 2 bases and J by 8 bases; unmatched bases: 2. Germline CDR1 is SGHNT and CDR2 is YYREEE (reference sequence). The CDR3 has 13 residues. Sequenced input: PBMCs. The origin of this receptor is a male donor in good health and CMV-seronegative. This sequence joins TRBV5-4 and TRBJ2-1, with 9 nucleotides matching TRBD1. The CDR3 sequence is CASSLQGADEQFF. The CDR3 bases are TGTGCCAGCAGCTTACAGGGGGCTGATGAGCAGTTCTTC.